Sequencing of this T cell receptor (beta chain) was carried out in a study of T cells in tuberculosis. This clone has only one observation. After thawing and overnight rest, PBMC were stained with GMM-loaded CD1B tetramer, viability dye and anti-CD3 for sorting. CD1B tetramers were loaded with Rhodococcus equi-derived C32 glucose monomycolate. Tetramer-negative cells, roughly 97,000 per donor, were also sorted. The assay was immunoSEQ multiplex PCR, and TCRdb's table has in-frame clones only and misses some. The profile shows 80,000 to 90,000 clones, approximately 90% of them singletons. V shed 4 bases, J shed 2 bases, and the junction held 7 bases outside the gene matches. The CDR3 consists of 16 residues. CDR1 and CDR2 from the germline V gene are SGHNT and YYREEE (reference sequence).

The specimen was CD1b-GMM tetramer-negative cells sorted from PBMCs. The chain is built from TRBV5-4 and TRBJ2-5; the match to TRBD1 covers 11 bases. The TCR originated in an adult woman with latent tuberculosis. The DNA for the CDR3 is TGTGCCAGCAGCCCCCGGACAGGGGGCGGGCAAGAGACCCAGTACTTC. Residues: CASSPRTGGGQETQYF. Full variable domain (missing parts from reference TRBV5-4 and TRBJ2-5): ETGVTQSPTHLIKTRGQQVTLRCSSQSGHNTVSWYQQALGQGPQFIFQYYREEENGRGNFPPRFSGLQFPNYSSELNVNALELDDSALYLCASSPRTGGGQETQYFGPGTRLLVL.